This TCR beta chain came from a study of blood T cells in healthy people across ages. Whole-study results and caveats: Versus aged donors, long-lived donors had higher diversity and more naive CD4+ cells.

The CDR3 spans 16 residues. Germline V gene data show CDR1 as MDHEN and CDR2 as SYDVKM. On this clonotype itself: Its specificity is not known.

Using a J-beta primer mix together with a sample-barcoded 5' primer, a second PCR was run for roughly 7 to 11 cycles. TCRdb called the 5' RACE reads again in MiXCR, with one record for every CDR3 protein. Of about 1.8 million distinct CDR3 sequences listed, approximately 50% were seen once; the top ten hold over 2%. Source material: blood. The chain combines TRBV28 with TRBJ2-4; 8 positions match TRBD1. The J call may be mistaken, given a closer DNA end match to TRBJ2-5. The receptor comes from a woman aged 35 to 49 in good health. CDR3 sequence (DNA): TGTGCCAGCACCACCAGGGACAGGAGGTTTCAAGAGACCCAGTACTTC. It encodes CASTTRDRRFQETQYF.